These 14 T cell receptor beta chains were sequenced from one sample in a study of blood T cell repertoires in COVID-19. Some clones are missing from TCRdb's copy, which holds only in-frame ones; the method was immunoSEQ multiplex PCR. This sample has 100,000 or so clones, with 75% to 85% found just once. The source material was peripheral blood. The receptors stem from a human donor in a cohort sampled during active COVID-19.

CDR3 sequence reads: CASSSSGRAYNEQFF. DNA for the CDR3: TGTGCCAGCAGTAGTAGCGGGAGAGCCTACAATGAGCAGTTCTTC. The J gene is TRBJ2-1, the V gene TRBV28; 9 nucleotides align to TRBD2. The CDR3 spans 15 residues. Germline V CDR1 and CDR2: MDHEN, SYDVKM. The V segment lost 5 bases and the J segment 2 bases; nucleotides outside the gene matches: 4.

This clone was recorded once. The CDR3 loop is CASSFGDPRRNTEAFF. CDR3 bases: TGCGCCAGCAGCTTCGGGGATCCCCGGCGGAACACTGAAGCTTTCTTT. This sequence joins TRBV5-1 and TRBJ1-1; no definite D call. The V end lost 2 bases, the J end lost 1 base, and 15 bases lay between the germline ends. CDR1 and CDR2 from the germline V gene are SGHRS and YFSETQ. The CDR3 loop spans 16 amino acids.

The V gene is TRBV28, the J gene TRBJ1-5; D call uncertain. CDR1 MDHEN and CDR2 SYDVKM come from the germline V gene. V was trimmed by 6 bases and J by 5 bases, leaving 14 bases between them. CDR3 length equals 14 residues. The CDR3: CASSLLGGDQPQHF. In nucleotides, the CDR3 is TGTGCCAGCAGCCTCTTGGGAGGCGATCAGCCCCAGCATTTT.

This clone has just a few counts. The rearrangement links TRBV6-1 to TRBJ2-7; 12 bases align to TRBD1. The CDR3 is 16 residues long. Germline CDR1 and CDR2: MNHNS and SASEGT. V was pared by 4 bases and J by 5 bases, with 9 bases of the junction left unmatched. The CDR3 DNA reads TGTGCCAGCAGTGGACTTCCGGGACAGGGGGCGAACGAGCAGTACTTC. This translates into CASSGLPGQGANEQYF.

The rearrangement links TRBV10-3 to TRBJ2-2; 10 bases align to TRBD2. The CDR3 is made up of 14 amino acids. The V segment lost 9 bases and the J segment 5 bases; nucleotides outside the gene matches: 6. The germline gives CDR1 ENHRY, CDR2 SYGVKD. The CDR3 DNA follows: TGTGCCATGTCTAGCGGGAGAGATACCGGGGAGCTGTTTTTT. Translation: CAMSSGRDTGELFF.

The genes are TRBV2 and TRBJ2-5; D not certain. V was cut by 7 bases and J by 3 bases, with 12 bases left in between. From germline, CDR1 is SNHLY and CDR2 FYNNEI. The CDR3 runs 13 residues. The CDR3 sequence: CASTSAMKETQYF. CDR3 DNA sequence: TGTGCCAGCACCAGCGCCATGAAAGAGACCCAGTACTTC.

For the CDR3, the DNA is TGTGCCTGGAGCTCCGGGACAGCAGTTGATACGCAGTATTTT. Translation: CAWSSGTAVDTQYF. The V and J genes are TRBV30 and TRBJ2-3; TRBD1 matches at 7 bases. Trimming removed 3 bases from V and 6 bases from J; junction bases left unmatched: 9. Germline V lookup: CDR1 GTSNPN, CDR2 SVGIG (reference sequence). The CDR3 sequence is 14 residues long.

A single count supports this clone. This chain uses TRBV7-2 with TRBJ2-5, with 9 bases identical to TRBD1. The CDR3 extends over 13 amino acids. V was pared by 6 bases and J by 4 bases, with 3 bases of the junction left unmatched. Germline V gives CDR1 SGHTA, CDR2 FQGNSA. The CDR3 coding sequence is TGTGCCAGCAGTACAGGGGGCATAGAGACCCAGTACTTC. Protein sequence: CASSTGGIETQYF.

This clone appeared many times. V usage is TRBV7-6 and J usage is TRBJ2-7; possible D gene TRBD1, 6 bases. Per germline, CDR1 SGHVS and CDR2 FNYEAQ. Trimming removed 8 bases at V and 6 bases at J, with 23 bases between. There are 15 residues in the CDR3. The CDR3 protein is CASSGLRQDDGEQYF. CDR3 sequence (DNA): TGTGCCAGCTCCGGTTTAAGACAGGATGACGGCGAGCAGTACTTC.

The gene calls are TRBV11-2 and TRBJ1-2; 7 bases fit TRBD1. V shed 1 base and J 8 bases; nucleotides not matched to a gene: 7. Germline values: CDR1 SGHAT, CDR2 FQNNGV. The CDR3 spans 14 residues. CDR3 in amino acids: CASSLGDSRGGYTF. The CDR3 DNA is TGTGCCAGCAGCTTAGGGGACAGTCGGGGAGGCTACACCTTC.

This sequence joins TRBV3-1 (or the pseudogene TRBV3-2) and TRBJ1-6, with 7 bases matching TRBD1. Trimming at V came to 7 bases and at J to 8 bases, leaving 2 bases not matched to a gene. Germline CDR1 LGHDT, CDR2 YNNKEL (reference sequence). The CDR3 sequence is 12 residues long. CDR3 coding DNA: TGTGCCAGCAAGGGGGCGGATTCACCCCTCCACTTT. Its protein is CASKGADSPLHF.

The chain has TRBV7-9 and TRBJ2-5, with TRBD1 matching over 10 bases. Germline CDR1 is SEHNR and CDR2 is FQNEAQ (reference sequence). This CDR3 is 14 amino acids long. After removal of 5 bases from V and 5 bases from J, the junction contained 5 bases not matched to a gene. CDR3 in DNA: TGTGCCAGCAGCATCGGACAGGGGGTCGAGACCCAGTACTTC. Translated, it gives CASSIGQGVETQYF.

V usage is TRBV6-6 and J usage is TRBJ2-3; 10 bases align to TRBD2. CDR1 MNHNY and CDR2 SVGAGI come from the germline V gene (reference sequence). V lost 8 bases, J lost 1 base, and 6 bases stayed unmatched. The CDR3 is 15 amino acids. The CDR3 spells CASGKTSGGTDTQYF. The CDR3 coding sequence is TGTGCCAGCGGCAAAACTAGCGGGGGCACAGATACGCAGTATTTT.

The rearrangement uses TRBV6-5 and TRBJ1-1; D is possibly TRBD1 (5 bases). The germline gives CDR1 MNHEY, CDR2 SVGAGI. Trimming removed 5 bases at V and 3 bases at J, with 10 bases between. CDR3 length: 13 residues. The DNA for the CDR3 is TGTGCCAGCAGTCGCGGGACGGACACTGAAGCTTTCTTT. It codes for CASSRGTDTEAFF.